The T cell receptor beta chain described here comes from a study of graft-versus-host responses after intestinal transplantation. Study-level results: Declines in HvG clones occurring early post-transplant were associated with peak circulating GvH clone levels.

Worth noting for this clone: Its cognate antigen is unknown.

TCRdb keeps only in-frame clones here, not all; method: immunoSEQ multiplex PCR. The sample lists roughly 110,000 clones; 85% to 95% were seen once. CDR3 size: 17 residues. With V trimmed by 0 bases and J by 3 bases, 9 bases remained unmatched. In germline, CDR1 is LGHNA, CDR2 YNFKEQ. Sequencing used unstimulated CD8+ T cells sorted from spleen or lymph node cells, obtained before transplant. The clonotype was recovered from a human donor who was the organ donor for an intestinal transplant. The chain combines TRBV4-2 with TRBJ2-3; TRBD1 matches 7 bases. DNA for the CDR3: TGTGCCAGCAGCCAAGATAGCGAGACAGGGTTGACAGATACGCAGTATTTT. Encoded protein: CASSQDSETGLTDTQYF.